One T cell receptor (beta chain) is described in this entry. Its antigen is currently unknown. The sample comes from a study of graft-versus-host responses after intestinal transplantation. Overall study context: Among the recipients, all got anti-thymocyte globulin induction and then tacrolimus and steroids for about three years.

Profiling relied on immunoSEQ multiplex PCR, and the TCRdb table lists in-frame clones only, not all of them. Of 90,000 to 130,000 clones in the sample, about 92% were seen once. The V gene's germline CDR1 is GTSNPN and CDR2 SVGIG (reference sequence). This CDR3 is 12 amino acids long. Unmatched junction bases numbered 2, after V lost 4 bases and J lost 8 bases. The study, taken as a whole, reports: Individuals who had graft-donor T cell macrochimerism had allografts that showed high graft-versus-host to host-versus-graft clonal ratios. GvH clones were identified in recipient marrow, with some first appearing in ileum or blood.

V gene TRBV30 combines with J gene TRBJ2-1; 10 bases align to TRBD1. This sample comprised unstimulated CD8+ T cells sorted from spleen or lymph node cells, obtained before transplant. This TCR was recovered from a human donor who was the organ donor for an intestinal transplant. The CDR3, as DNA: TGTGCCTGGACTGGACAGGGGGATGAGCAGTTCTTC. Its protein is CAWTGQGDEQFF.